This T cell receptor beta chain emerged from a study of OX40 agonist ivuxolimab in advanced cancers. The wider study: Patients achieving partial responses numbered three: one hepatocellular carcinoma case and two cutaneous melanoma cases. Findings and caveats of the study: Partial responders at 0.1-3.0 mg/kg showed near-lowest clonal expansion.

TCRdb keeps only in-frame clones here, not all; method: immunoSEQ multiplex PCR. The sample includes under 55,000 clones, roughly 82% of them seen just once. In regard to this clone: Its matching antigen is unknown.

Trimming shortened V by 7 bases and J by 0 bases, and 9 bases separated the two germline ends. Germline V CDR1 and CDR2: MNHEY, SVGAGI. The CDR3 is 13 residues long. The chain employs TRBV6-5 and TRBJ1-1; D is ambiguous. The receptor was isolated from an adult with an advanced solid tumor such as melanoma, head and neck, liver or kidney cancer. The sequenced sample was CD4+ or CD8+ T cells sorted from blood, obtained in a trial of the OX40 agonist ivuxolimab. In DNA, the CDR3 is TGTGCCAGCAAGGCCAGCATGAACACTGAAGCTTTCTTT. This sequence encodes CASKASMNTEAFF.